This note documents a single T cell receptor (beta chain) sequence. V lost 2 bases and J lost 7, with 15 bases in between. The germline V gene has CDR1 MNHEY and CDR2 SMNVEV (reference sequence). The CDR3 sequence is 15 residues long. The table came from immunoSEQ multiplex PCR; TCRdb's copy has only in-frame clones and leaves some out. The sample shows under 40,000 clones, roughly 80% of them seen only once. This entry comes from a study of blood T cell repertoires in COVID-19. Study at large: The United States, Italy and Spain supplied acute and convalescent COVID-19 samples. The analysed material was cDNA or gDNA that came from T cells, B-cell-depleted T cells, or PBMCs.

V gene TRBV27 combines with J gene TRBJ1-5; D is possibly TRBD1 (6 bases). The receptor comes from a man aged 50 or older with active or convalescent COVID-19. The sequenced sample consisted of peripheral blood. In nucleotides, the CDR3 is TGTGCCAGCAGTTTACGGACAGACCCTAGACAGCCCCAGCATTTT. Its protein product is CASSLRTDPRQPQHF.